This T cell receptor (beta chain) was found in a study of cytomegalovirus exposure and HLA in healthy donors. The V end lost 2 bases, the J end lost 6 bases, and 17 bases lay between the germline ends. The CDR3 consists of 15 residues. The germline gives CDR1 WSHSY, CDR2 SAAADI. Notes on the study in general: Analyzed later, most CMV-associated TCR beta chains appeared HLA-restricted. For most TCR sequences rarity was the rule, although some public TCRs occurred in many donors. With DRB1 most and HLA-C fewest, TCR association rates differed between HLA loci in a later analysis.

With respect to this clone: Its antigen remains unknown.

PCR primers comprised 60 Vbeta and 13 Jbeta primers. In the original workflow: Later reanalysis found about 78 million unique TCR beta chains, around 10 million of them shared. Sequenced by immunoSEQ multiplex PCR; TCRdb stores in-frame clones only, minus some. V and J calls and clone size are as listed in that table; D and trimming were resolved from the DNA. The repertoire holds some 66,000 clones, with 70% to 85% as singletons. This sequence was found in a man in his 60s in good health and CMV-seropositive. The sequenced sample was PBMCs. V is TRBV10-2 and J is TRBJ2-7; the D gene is possibly TRBD2 (7 bases). CDR3 protein: CASSEIGGREAEQYF. In DNA, the CDR3 is TGCGCCAGCAGTGAGATAGGGGGGAGGGAAGCCGAGCAGTACTTC.